Included here is one T cell receptor beta chain sequence, with context. TCRdb reprocessed the 5' RACE reads and reports one entry per CDR3 protein, with no DNA. The record lists about 370,000 distinct CDR3 sequences, of which the ten most abundant hold about 10%. The data stem from a study of T cells expressing NK-cell markers. CDR1 and CDR2 (germline): DFQATT, SNEGSKA (reference sequence). The length of the CDR3 is 14 residues. The chain combines TRBV20-1 with TRBJ2-1; TCRdb names TRBD2, which stays unverified in the absence of DNA. This TCR was sampled from a woman aged 50 to 60 in good health. The source material was blood T cells: a sorted CD56 or NKG2C T cell subset, CD4+ or CD8+ T cells, or bulk PBMC T cells (not recorded which). CDR3 sequence: CSASRTVSYNEQFF.